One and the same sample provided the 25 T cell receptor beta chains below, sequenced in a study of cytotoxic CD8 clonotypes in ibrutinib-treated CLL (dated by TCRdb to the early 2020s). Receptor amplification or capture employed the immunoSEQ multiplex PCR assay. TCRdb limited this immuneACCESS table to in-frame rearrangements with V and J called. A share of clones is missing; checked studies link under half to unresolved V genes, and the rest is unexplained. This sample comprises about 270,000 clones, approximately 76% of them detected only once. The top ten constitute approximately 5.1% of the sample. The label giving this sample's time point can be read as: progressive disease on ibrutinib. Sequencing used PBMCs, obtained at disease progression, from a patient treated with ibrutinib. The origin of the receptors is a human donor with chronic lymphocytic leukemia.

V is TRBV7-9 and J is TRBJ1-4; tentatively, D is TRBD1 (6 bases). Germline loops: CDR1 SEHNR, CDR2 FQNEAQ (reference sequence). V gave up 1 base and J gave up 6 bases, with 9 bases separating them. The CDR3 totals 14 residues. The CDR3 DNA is TGTGCCAGCAGCTTAGTATCAGGGGATGAAAAACTGTTTTTT. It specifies CASSLVSGDEKLFF.

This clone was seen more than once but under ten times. The CDR3, as DNA: TGTGCCAGTAGTATGGGTGGGTTACAGACCCAGTACTTC. It translates to CASSMGGLQTQYF. This chain joins TRBV19 and TRBJ2-5, with no clear D. CDR3 size: 13 residues. Germline CDR1 LNHDA, CDR2 SQIVND (reference sequence). The germline V and J ends were trimmed by 3 bases and 6 bases, with 11 bases remaining between them. The whole variable domain, filled in from reference TRBV19 and TRBJ2-5, reads DGGITQSPKYLFRKEGQNVTLSCEQNLNHDAMYWYRQDPGQGLRLIYYSQIVNDFQKGDIAEGYSVSREKKESFPLTVTSAQKNPTAFYLCASSMGGLQTQYFGPGTRLLVL.

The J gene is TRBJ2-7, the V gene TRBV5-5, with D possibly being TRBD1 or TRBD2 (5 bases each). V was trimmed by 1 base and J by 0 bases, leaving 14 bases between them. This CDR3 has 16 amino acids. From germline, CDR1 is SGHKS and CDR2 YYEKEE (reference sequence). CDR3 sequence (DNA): TGTGCCAGCAGCTTGTTTGGGGGATCTTCCTCCTACGAGCAGTACTTC. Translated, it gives CASSLFGGSSSYEQYF. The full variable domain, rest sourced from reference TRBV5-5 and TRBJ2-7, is DAGVTQSPTHLIKTRGQQVTLRCSPISGHKSVSWYQQVLGQGPQFIFQYYEKEERGRGNFPDRFSARQFPNYSSELNVNALLLGDSALYLCASSLFGGSSSYEQYFGPGTRLTVT.

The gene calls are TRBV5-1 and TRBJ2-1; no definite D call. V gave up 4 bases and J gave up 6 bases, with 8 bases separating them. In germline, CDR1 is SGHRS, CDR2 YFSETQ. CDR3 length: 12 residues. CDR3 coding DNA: TGCGCCAGCAGCCTCATGCGCAATGAGCAGTTCTTC. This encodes CASSLMRNEQFF. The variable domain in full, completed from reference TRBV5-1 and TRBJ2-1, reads KAGVTQTPRYLIKTRGQQVTLSCSPISGHRSVSWYQQTPGQGLQFLFEYFSETQRNKGNFPGRFSGRQFSNSRSEMNVSTLELGDSALYLCASSLMRNEQFFGPGTRLTVL.

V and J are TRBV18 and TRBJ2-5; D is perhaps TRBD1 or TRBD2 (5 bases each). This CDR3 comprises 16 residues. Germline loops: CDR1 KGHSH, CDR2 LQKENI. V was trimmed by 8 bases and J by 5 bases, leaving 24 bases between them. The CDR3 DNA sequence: TGTGCCAGCCCCCCCTTTATGACGGGGACGGGGGAGACCCAGTACTTC. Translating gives CASPPFMTGTGETQYF.

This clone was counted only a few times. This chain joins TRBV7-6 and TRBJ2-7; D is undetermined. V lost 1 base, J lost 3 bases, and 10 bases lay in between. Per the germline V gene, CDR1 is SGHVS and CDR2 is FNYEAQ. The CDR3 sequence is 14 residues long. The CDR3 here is CASSLGFGNYEQYF. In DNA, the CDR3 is TGTGCCAGCAGCTTAGGGTTCGGTAACTACGAGCAGTACTTC.

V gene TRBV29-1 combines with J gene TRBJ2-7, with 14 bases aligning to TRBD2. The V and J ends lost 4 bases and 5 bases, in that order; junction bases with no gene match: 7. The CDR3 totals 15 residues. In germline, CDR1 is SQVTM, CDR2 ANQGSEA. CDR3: CSVAGLAGDDDEQYF. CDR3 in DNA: TGCAGCGTTGCGGGACTAGCGGGAGACGACGACGAGCAGTACTTC.

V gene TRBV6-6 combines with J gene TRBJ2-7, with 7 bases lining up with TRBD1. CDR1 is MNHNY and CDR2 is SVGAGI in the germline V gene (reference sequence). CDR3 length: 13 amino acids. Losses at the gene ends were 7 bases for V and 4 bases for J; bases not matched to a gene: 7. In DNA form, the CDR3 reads TGTGCCAGCACACCGGGACAGAGGTACGAGCAGTACTTC. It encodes CASTPGQRYEQYF.

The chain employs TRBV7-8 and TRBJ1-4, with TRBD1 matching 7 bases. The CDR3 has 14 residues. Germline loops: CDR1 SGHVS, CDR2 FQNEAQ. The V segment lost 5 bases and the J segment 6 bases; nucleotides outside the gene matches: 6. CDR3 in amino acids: CASSDGQDYEKLFF. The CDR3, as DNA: TGTGCCAGCAGCGACGGACAGGACTATGAAAAACTGTTTTTT.

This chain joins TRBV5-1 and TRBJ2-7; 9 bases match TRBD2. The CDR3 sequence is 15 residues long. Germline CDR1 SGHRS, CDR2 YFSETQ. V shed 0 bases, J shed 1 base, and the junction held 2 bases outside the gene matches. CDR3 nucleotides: TGCGCCAGCAGCTTGGGACTAGCGGCGTCCTACGAGCAGTACTTC. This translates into CASSLGLAASYEQYF.

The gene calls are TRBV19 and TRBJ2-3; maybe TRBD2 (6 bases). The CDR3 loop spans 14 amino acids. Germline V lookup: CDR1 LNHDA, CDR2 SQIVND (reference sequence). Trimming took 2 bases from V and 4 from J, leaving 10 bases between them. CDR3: CASSITSSADTQYF. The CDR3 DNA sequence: TGTGCCAGTAGTATAACTAGCAGCGCAGATACGCAGTATTTT.

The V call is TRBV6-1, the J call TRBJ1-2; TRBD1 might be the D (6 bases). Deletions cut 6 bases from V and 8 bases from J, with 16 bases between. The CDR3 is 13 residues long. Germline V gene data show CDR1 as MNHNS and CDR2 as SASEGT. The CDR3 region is CASSGFNRVGYTF. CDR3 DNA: TGTGCCAGCAGCGGGTTCAACAGGGTCGGCTACACCTTC.

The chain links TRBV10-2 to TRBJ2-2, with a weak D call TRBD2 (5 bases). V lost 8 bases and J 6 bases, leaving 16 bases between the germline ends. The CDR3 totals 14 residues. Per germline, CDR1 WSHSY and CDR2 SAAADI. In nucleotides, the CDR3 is TGCGCCAGCTCCGGACTGCCTTCGGCCGGGGAGCTGTTTTTT. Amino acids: CASSGLPSAGELFF.

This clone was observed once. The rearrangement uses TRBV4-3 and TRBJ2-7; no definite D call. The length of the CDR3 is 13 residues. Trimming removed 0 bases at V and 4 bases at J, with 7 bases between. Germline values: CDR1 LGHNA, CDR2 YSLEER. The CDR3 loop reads CASSQDRFYEQYF. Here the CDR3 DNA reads TGCGCCAGCAGCCAAGATCGGTTTTACGAGCAGTACTTC.

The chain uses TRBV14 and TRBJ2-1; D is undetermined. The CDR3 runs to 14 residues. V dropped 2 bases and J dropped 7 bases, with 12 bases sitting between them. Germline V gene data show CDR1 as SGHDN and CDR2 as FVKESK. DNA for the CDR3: TGTGCCAGCAGCCAACTAGGGCGGCCTAATGAGCAGTTCTTC. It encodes CASSQLGRPNEQFF.

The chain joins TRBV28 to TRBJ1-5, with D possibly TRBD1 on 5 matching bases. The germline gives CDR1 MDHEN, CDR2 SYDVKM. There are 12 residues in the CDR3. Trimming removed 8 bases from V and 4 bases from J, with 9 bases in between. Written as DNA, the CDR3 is TGTGCCAGCGGGTGGGGGAATCAGCCCCAGCATTTT. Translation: CASGWGNQPQHF. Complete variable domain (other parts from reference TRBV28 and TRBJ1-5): DVKVTQSSRYLVKRTGEKVFLECVQDMDHENMFWYRQDPGLGLRLIYFSYDVKMKEKGDIPEGYSVSREKKERFSLILESASTNQTSMYLCASGWGNQPQHFGDGTRLSIL.

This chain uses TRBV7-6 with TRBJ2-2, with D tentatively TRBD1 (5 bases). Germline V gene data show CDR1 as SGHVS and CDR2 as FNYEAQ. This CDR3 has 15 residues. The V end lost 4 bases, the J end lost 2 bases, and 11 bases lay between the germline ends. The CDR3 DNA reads TGTGCCAGCAGCTGGCAGGGCGGAAACACCGGGGAGCTGTTTTTT. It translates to CASSWQGGNTGELFF.

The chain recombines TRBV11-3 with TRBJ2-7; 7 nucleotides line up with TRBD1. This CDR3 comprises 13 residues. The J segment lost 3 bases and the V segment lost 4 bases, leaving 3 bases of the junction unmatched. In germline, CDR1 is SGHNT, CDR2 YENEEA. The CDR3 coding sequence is TGTGCCAGCAGCTCTCGACAGGGCTACGAGCAGTACTTC. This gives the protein CASSSRQGYEQYF.

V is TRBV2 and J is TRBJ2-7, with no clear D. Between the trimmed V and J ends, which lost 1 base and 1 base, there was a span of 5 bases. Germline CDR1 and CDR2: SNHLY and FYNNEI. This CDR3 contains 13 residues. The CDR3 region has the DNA TGTGCCAGCAGTGAAGGTTGGTCCTACGAGCAGTACTTC. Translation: CASSEGWSYEQYF. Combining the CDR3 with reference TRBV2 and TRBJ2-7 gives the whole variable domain EPEVTQTPSHQVTQMGQEVILRCVPISNHLYFYWYRQILGQKVEFLVSFYNNEISEKSEIFDDQFSVERPDGSNFTLKIRSTKLEDSAMYFCASSEGWSYEQYFGPGTRLTVT.

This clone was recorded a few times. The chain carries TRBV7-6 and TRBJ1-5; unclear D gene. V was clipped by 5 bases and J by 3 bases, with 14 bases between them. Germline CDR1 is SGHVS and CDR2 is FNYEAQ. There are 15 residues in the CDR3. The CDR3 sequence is CASSAGSSNNQPQHF. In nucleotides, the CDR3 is TGTGCCAGCAGCGCCGGGTCCTCTAACAATCAGCCCCAGCATTTT.

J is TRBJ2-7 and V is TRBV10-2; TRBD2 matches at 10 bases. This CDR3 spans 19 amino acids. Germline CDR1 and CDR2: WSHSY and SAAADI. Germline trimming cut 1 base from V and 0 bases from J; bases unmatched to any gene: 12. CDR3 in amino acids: CASSEYYYGTSVFSYEQYF. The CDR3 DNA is TGCGCCAGCAGTGAGTATTACTACGGGACTAGCGTTTTCTCCTACGAGCAGTACTTC.

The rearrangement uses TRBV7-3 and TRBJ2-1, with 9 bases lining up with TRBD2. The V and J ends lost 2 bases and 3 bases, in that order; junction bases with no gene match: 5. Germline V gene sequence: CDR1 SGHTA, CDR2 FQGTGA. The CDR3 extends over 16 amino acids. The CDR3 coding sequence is TGTGCCAGCAGCTTAGGCGGGAGGGCCTTCTACAATGAGCAGTTCTTC. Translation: CASSLGGRAFYNEQFF.

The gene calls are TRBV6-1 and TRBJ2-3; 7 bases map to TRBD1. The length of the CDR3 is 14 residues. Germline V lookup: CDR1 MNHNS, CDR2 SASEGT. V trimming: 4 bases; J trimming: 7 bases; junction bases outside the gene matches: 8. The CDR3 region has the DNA TGTGCCAGCAGTGGCGAGGGGGCGATCAATACGCAGTATTTT. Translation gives CASSGEGAINTQYF.

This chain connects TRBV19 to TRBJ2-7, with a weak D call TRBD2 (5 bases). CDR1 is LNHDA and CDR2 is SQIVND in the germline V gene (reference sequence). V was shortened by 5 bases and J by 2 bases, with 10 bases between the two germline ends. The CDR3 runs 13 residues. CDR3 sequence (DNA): TGTGCCAGTAGTCCCCGGACTGCCTACGAGCAGTACTTC. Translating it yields CASSPRTAYEQYF. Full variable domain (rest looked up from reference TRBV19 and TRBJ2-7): DGGITQSPKYLFRKEGQNVTLSCEQNLNHDAMYWYRQDPGQGLRLIYYSQIVNDFQKGDIAEGYSVSREKKESFPLTVTSAQKNPTAFYLCASSPRTAYEQYFGPGTRLTVT.

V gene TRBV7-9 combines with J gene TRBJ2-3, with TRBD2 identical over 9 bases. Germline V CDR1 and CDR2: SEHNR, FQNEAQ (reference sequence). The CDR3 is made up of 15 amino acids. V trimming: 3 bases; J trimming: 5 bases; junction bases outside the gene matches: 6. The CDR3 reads CASSFLAGVEDTQYF. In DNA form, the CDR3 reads TGTGCCAGCAGCTTTTTAGCGGGAGTGGAAGATACGCAGTATTTT. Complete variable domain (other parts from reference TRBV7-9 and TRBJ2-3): DTGVSQNPRHKITKRGQNVTFRCDPISEHNRLYWYRQTLGQGPEFLTYFQNEAQLEKSRLLSDRFSAERPKGSFSTLEIQRTEQGDSAMYLCASSFLAGVEDTQYFGPGTRLTVL.